This TCR beta chain originates from a study of control samples from healthy donors and cancer patients. Looked up from germline, CDR1 is MNHNY and CDR2 is SVGAGI (reference sequence). With 7 bases clipped from V and 9 bases from J, the junction kept 11 bases outside the gene matches. CDR3 size: 14 residues. This table comes from immunoSEQ multiplex PCR, and its TCRdb copy is limited to in-frame clones, with some not included. The repertoire consists of roughly 99,000 clones, with about four fifths occurring once and the leading ten covering roughly 2%. The chain has TRBV6-6 and TRBJ1-5; 8 bases line up with TRBD1. This sequence was found in a man in his 60s in good health. The sample consisted of blood. Here the CDR3 reads CASTGQGVGLPQHF. The CDR3 DNA reads TGTGCCAGCACAGGACAGGGTGTGGGTCTGCCCCAGCATTTT.